This record looks at one T cell receptor (beta chain) sequence and its context. In the original analysis: Reference gene primer amplification gave estimated nucleated cell counts. Using immunoSEQ multiplex PCR, the repertoire was profiled, and TCRdb retains in-frame clones only, with some absent. The V and J calls and clone size were taken over from that table, and D and trimming were inferred from the DNA. Among about 58,000 clones listed, approximately 91% were seen once. The CDR3 loop spans 14 amino acids. Germline V gene sequence: CDR1 MNHNY, CDR2 SVGAGI (reference sequence). The V gene lost 2 bases and the J gene lost 10 bases, with 15 bases spanning the gap. This sample is part of a study of blood T cell repertoires in COVID-19. Study-wide context: Sites in the United States, Italy and Spain provided acute and convalescent COVID-19 samples. From T cells, B-cell-depleted T cells, or PBMCs came the material, which was cDNA or gDNA.

The TCR comes from a woman aged 60-75 years with active COVID-19. The gene calls are TRBV6-6 and TRBJ1-5; tentative D call: TRBD1 (6 bases). The sample taken for sequencing was peripheral blood. CDR3 coding DNA: TGTGCCAGCAGTTACGCGGACAGCGAACGACCCCAGCATTTT. Translating it yields CASSYADSERPQHF.